One T cell receptor (beta chain) is described in this entry. Its recognized antigen is unknown. No much larger clone exists at a distance of one base, and base qualities are not known. Per the germline V gene, MNHEY is the CDR1 and SVGEGT is the CDR2. The CDR3 numbers 14 residues from cysteine through phenylalanine. The kept DNA is CDR3 alone, 42 bases in frame from the first base. Germline trimming amounts to 4 bases on V and 3 bases on J, with 2 as the count of junction bases outside the gene matches. The data derive from a study of T cell repertoires in cytomegalovirus infection (dated by TCRdb to between 2017 and 2020). General notes on the study: Because public TCR beta signatures pointed to carriage of CMV infection together with the matching HLA type, the HLA type of each donor mattered for the analysis.

This sample was sequenced with an Illumina HiSeq 1500. The public reads were quality trimmed at Q25 with fastp and then assembled into clones with MiXCR by TCRdb, keeping productive beta chains. Identical CDR3 proteins give one entry, which carries the most common genes and DNA. This sample gives 200,000 to 300,000 distinct CDR3 sequences in total; roughly 13% of them show up just once. Jointly, the top ten make up 8.5% to 10% of the sample. What the authors observed across the whole study: The ex vivo response was dominated by HLA-C-restricted CMV-specific TCR beta clonotypes, which also provided the single most frequent clonotype in two of eight donors. In both this cohort and an independent cohort of some 370 donors, the cumulative frequency of public TCR beta family members distinguished carriers of CMV infection plus the relevant HLA type.

Here the chain combines TRBV6-2 or TRBV6-3 and TRBJ2-7; TRBD1 aligns with 11 central bases. The receptor comes from a human donor in good health (CMV status not recorded). Some clones in this sample may be carry-over from other donors' samples. Material for sequencing was PBMCs. Read as DNA, the sequence is TGTGCCAGCAGTTGGACAGGGGGCGACTACGAGCAGTACTTC. This is translated as CASSWTGGDYEQYF.